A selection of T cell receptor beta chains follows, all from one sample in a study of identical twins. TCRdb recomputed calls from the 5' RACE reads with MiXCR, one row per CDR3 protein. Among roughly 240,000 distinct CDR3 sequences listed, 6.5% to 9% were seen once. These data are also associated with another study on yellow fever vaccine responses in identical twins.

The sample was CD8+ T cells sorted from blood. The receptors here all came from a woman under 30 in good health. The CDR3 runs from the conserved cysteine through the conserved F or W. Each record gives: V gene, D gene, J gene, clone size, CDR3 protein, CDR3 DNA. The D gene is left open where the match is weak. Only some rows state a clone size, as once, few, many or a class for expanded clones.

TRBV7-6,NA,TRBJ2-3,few,CASSSVPRDTQYF,TGTGCCAGCAGCTCTGTCCCCAGGGATACGCAGTATTTT
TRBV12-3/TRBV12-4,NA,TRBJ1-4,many,CASSDMKLLFF,TGTGCCAGCAGCGACATGAAATTACTGTTTTTT
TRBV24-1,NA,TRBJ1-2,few,CATSDANYGYTF,TGTGCCACCAGTGATGCCAACTATGGCTACACCTTC
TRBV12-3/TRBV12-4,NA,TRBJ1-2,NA,CASSSGTTPIYGYTF,TGTGCCAGCTCCTCAGGGACAACCCCGATCTATGGCTACACCTTC
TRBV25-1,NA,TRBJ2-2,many,CASSAGELFF,TGTGCCAGCAGTGCCGGGGAGCTGTTTTTT
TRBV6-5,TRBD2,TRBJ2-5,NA,CASRDPGLAGVETQYF,TGTGCCAGCAGAGACCCGGGACTAGCGGGGGTTGAGACCCAGTACTTC
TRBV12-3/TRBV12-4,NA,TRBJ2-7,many,CASSGYSYEQYF,TGTGCCAGCAGTGGATATTCCTACGAGCAGTACTTC
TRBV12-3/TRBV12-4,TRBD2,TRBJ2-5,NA,CASRIAGGRETQYF,TGTGCCAGCAGAATAGCGGGGGGACGGGAGACCCAGTACTTC
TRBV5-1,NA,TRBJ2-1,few,CASSRPESSYNEQFF,TGCGCCAGCAGCCGCCCTGAGAGCTCCTACAATGAGCAGTTCTTC
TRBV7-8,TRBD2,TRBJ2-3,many,CATSLADSTDTQYF,TGTGCCACCTCTCTAGCGGATAGCACAGATACGCAGTATTTT
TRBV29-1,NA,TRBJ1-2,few,CSVEEGGYTF,TGCAGCGTTGAAGAGGGTGGCTACACCTTC
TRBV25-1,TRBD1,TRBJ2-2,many,CASSELDREETGELFF,TGTGCCAGCAGTGAACTGGACAGGGAAGAAACCGGGGAGCTGTTTTTT
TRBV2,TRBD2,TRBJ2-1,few,CASSDLAVDNEQFF,TGTGCCAGCAGTGACCTAGCGGTCGACAATGAGCAGTTCTTC
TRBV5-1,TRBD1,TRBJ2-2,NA,CASRRTGETGELFF,TGCGCCAGCAGAAGGACAGGTGAAACCGGGGAGCTGTTTTTT
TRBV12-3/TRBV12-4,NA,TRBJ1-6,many,CASSYGGGPNSPLHF,TGTGCCAGCAGCTATGGGGGGGGTCCAAATTCACCCCTCCACTTT
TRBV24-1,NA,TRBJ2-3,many,CATSDRESPDTQYF,TGTGCCACCAGTGATCGGGAGTCCCCAGATACGCAGTATTTT
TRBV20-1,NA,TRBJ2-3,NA,CSARVPGIPEEGTDTQYF,TGCAGTGCTAGGGTCCCAGGTATACCGGAGGAGGGCACAGATACGCAGTATTTT
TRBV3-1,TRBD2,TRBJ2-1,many,CASSQPKLAGGYNEQFF,TGTGCCAGCAGCCAACCCAAACTAGCGGGAGGCTACAATGAGCAGTTCTTC
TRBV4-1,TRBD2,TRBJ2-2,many,CASSQSPPPLRAGRNTGELFF,TGCGCCAGCAGCCAATCACCCCCCCCCTTGCGAGCGGGGAGGAACACCGGGGAGCTGTTTTTT